These 30 T cell receptor beta chains originate from one sample sequenced in a study of glioma-infiltrating T cells listed by TCRdb under 2016. Data came from an Illumina MiSeq. The iRepertoire nested amplicon-rescue multiplex PCR (arm-PCR) platform was used to amplify TCR alpha and beta CDR3 regions from RNA. TCRdb reprocessing: public reads trimmed at Q25 with fastp, clones called with MiXCR, in-frame beta chains kept. Every distinct CDR3 protein forms one entry, paired with its most common genes and DNA. In this sample the table shows some 110,000 distinct CDR3 sequences, roughly 24% of which occur a single time. Of the sample, nearly 15% falls within the top ten clones. The specimen was glioma tissue, nonneoplastic brain tissue, or PBMCs (not recorded which). The origin of the receptors is a human donor with low-grade glioma or glioblastoma, undergoing nonglioma brain surgery, or in good health (not recorded which).

This clonotype counts as medium-sized. The chain recombines TRBV28 with TRBJ1-5; possibly TRBD1 for D (5 bases). The CDR3 runs 12 residues. Trimming removed 2 bases from V and 6 bases from J, with 5 bases in between. Germline V gene lookup returns CDR1 MDHEN and CDR2 SYDVKM. CDR3: CASSLRGQPQHF. The CDR3, as DNA: TGTGCCAGCAGTTTAAGGGGTCAGCCCCAGCATTTT. Combining the CDR3 with reference TRBV28 and TRBJ1-5 gives the whole variable domain DVKVTQSSRYLVKRTGEKVFLECVQDMDHENMFWYRQDPGLGLRLIYFSYDVKMKEKGDIPEGYSVSREKKERFSLILESASTNQTSMYLCASSLRGQPQHFGDGTRLSIL.

About this clonotype: Possible read error: a much larger clone is one base away. This chain uses TRBV6-2 or TRBV6-3 with TRBJ2-2, with D perhaps matching TRBD1 or TRBD2 (5 bases each). This CDR3 region has 15 residues. Germline CDR1 MNHEY, CDR2 SVGEGT. The CDR3 loop reads CASSYRGQNTGELIF. The CDR3 nucleotides are TGTGCCAGCAGTTACAGAGGACAAAACACCGGGGAGCTGATTTTT.

Of note for this clonotype: Sequence at one end of the junction differs from germline and may be a read error. The V gene is TRBV12-3 or TRBV12-4, the J gene TRBJ2-5, with TRBD2 as a possible D gene (5 bases). The CDR3 is 14 amino acids. The CDR3, as DNA: TGTGCCAGCAGTTTATCCGGGGTTCAAGAGACCCGGTACTTC. The encoded protein is CASSLSGVQETRYF.

This clonotype was recorded at least ten times. This chain connects TRBV28 to TRBJ1-2; D gene unclear. Germline V lookup: CDR1 MDHEN, CDR2 SYDVKM. V lost 4 bases to trimming and J lost 5 bases, with 5 bases between them. The CDR3 runs 11 residues. CDR3 sequence (DNA): TGTGCCAGCAGTTCCGTGTATGGCTACACCTTC. It encodes CASSSVYGYTF.

This clonotype came up a few times. Being one base from a much bigger clone, this may be a read error. The genes are TRBV7-6 and TRBJ2-1; a weak D match, TRBD2 (6 bases). Germline V CDR1 and CDR2: SGHVS, FNYEAQ. V lost 4 bases and J lost 8, with 18 bases in between. CDR3 size: 15 residues. CDR3 DNA sequence: TGTGCCAGCAGCTCCGACGCCGGGGGAAAGGATGAGCAGTTCTTC. Translating gives CASSSDAGGKDEQFF.

This chain links TRBV12-5 with TRBJ2-1; no clear D. Germline lookup yields CDR1 LGHNT and CDR2 FRNRAP. V lost 1 base, J lost 9 bases, and 10 bases lay in between. This CDR3 has 13 amino acids. CDR3 nucleotide sequence: TGTGCTAGTGGTTTGGCCCACTTGAGTGAGCAGTTCTTC. Amino acids: CASGLAHLSEQFF.

Remarks on this clonotype: One end of the junction varies from germline; a read error may be responsible. The chain couples TRBV7-9 to TRBJ2-5, with TRBD2 matching 7 bases. This CDR3 region has 14 residues. Germline CDR1 reads SEHNR; CDR2 reads FQNEAQ (reference sequence). Here the CDR3 reads CASGLPGRGETQYF. The CDR3 DNA reads TGTGCCAGCGGCTTGCCAGGGAGGGGAGAGACCCAGTACTTC.

This clonotype has a single count. A much larger clone lies one base from this, so it may be a read error. The chain is built from TRBV28 and TRBJ2-5; D may be TRBD1 (5 bases). Deletions cut 2 bases from V and 13 bases from J, with 17 bases between. The CDR3 contains 13 residues. Looked up from germline, CDR1 is MDHEN and CDR2 is SYDVKM. CDR3 DNA sequence: TGTGCCAGCAGTTTAGGGGCCAAGGGGCAGACGTACTTC. It translates to CASSLGAKGQTYF.

About this clonotype itself: A read error may be the cause here, since a much bigger clone is one base away. The gene calls are TRBV19 and TRBJ2-1, with D tentatively TRBD2 (5 bases). This CDR3 contains 16 residues. Trimming removed 5 bases from V and 2 bases from J, with 16 bases in between. In germline, CDR1 is LNHDA, CDR2 SQIVND (reference sequence). CDR3 region: CASSLLAQSPYNEQFF. The CDR3 coding sequence is TGTGCCAGTAGTCTTCTAGCCCAGAGCCCCTACAATGAGCAGTTCTTC.

This clonotype has a handful of counts. The chain employs TRBV5-1 and TRBJ1-2; TRBD1 aligns across 8 bases. Germline CDR1 and CDR2: SGHRS and YFSETQ. The CDR3 length is 14 residues. Germline trimming cut 3 bases from V and 3 bases from J; bases unmatched to any gene: 4. The CDR3 region is CASSSDRDYYGYTF. The CDR3 DNA sequence: TGCGCCAGCAGCTCGGACAGGGATTACTATGGCTACACCTTC. The full variable domain, completed using reference TRBV5-1 and TRBJ1-2, is KAGVTQTPRYLIKTRGQQVTLSCSPISGHRSVSWYQQTPGQGLQFLFEYFSETQRNKGNFPGRFSGRQFSNSRSEMNVSTLELGDSALYLCASSSDRDYYGYTFGSGTRLTVV.

In its sample, this clonotype was seen many times. The chain joins TRBV7-3 to TRBJ2-1; D ambiguous. Looked up from germline, CDR1 is SGHTA and CDR2 is FQGTGA. V lost 0 bases to trimming and J lost 0 bases, with 6 bases between them. This CDR3 spans 15 amino acids. This CDR3 reads CASSLTSSSYNEQFF. CDR3 bases: TGTGCCAGCAGCTTAACGTCTAGCTCCTACAATGAGCAGTTCTTC.

In DNA form, the CDR3 reads TGTGCCAGCAGCTCCTCTAGGGTAGCGGCTTACAATGAGCAGTTCTTC. Its protein is CASSSSRVAAYNEQFF. This sequence joins TRBV7-6 and TRBJ2-1; weak D call: TRBD2 (6 bases). The CDR3 length is 16 residues. V gave up 4 bases and J gave up 4 bases, with 17 bases separating them. Per the germline V gene, CDR1 is SGHVS and CDR2 is FNYEAQ.

In this sample, this clonotype turned up many times. The CDR3 spells CSASFLAVNTQYF. For the CDR3, the DNA is TGCAGTGCTAGTTTTCTAGCGGTAAATACGCAGTATTTT. The V call is TRBV20-1, the J call TRBJ2-3, with TRBD2 matching 7 bases. The CDR3 totals 13 residues. CDR1 and CDR2 (germline): DFQATT, SNEGSKA (reference sequence). V lost 3 bases and J lost 7; bases outside the gene matches: 7.

This clonotype has at least ten counts. J is TRBJ2-7 and V is TRBV27; 7 nucleotides match TRBD1. V lost 11 bases to trimming and J lost 4 bases; unmatched junction nucleotides: 5. The V gene's germline CDR1 is MNHEY and CDR2 SMNVEV (reference sequence). The CDR3 has 11 amino acids. CDR3 sequence (DNA): TGTGCCGTAAAACAGGGGTACGAGCAGTACTTC. Translation: CAVKQGYEQYF.

The chain employs TRBV27 and TRBJ2-2, with 7 bases matching TRBD1. Losses at the gene ends were 5 bases for V and 6 bases for J; bases not matched to a gene: 9. This CDR3 spans 15 amino acids. Germline-derived CDR1 and CDR2 are MNHEY and SMNVEV (reference sequence). The CDR3 region has the DNA TGTGCCAGCAGTCCTGCGACAGGGACGCCCGGGGAGCTGTTTTTT. Protein product: CASSPATGTPGELFF.

This clonotype was seen repeatedly, ten times or more. This chain connects TRBV6-2 or TRBV6-3 to TRBJ2-3; D call uncertain. The V end lost 1 base, the J end lost 6 bases, and 11 bases lay between the germline ends. The length of the CDR3 is 14 residues. The V gene's germline CDR1 is MNHEY and CDR2 SVGEGT. The CDR3 region is CASSYYTNQDTQYF. In nucleotides, the CDR3 is TGTGCCAGCAGTTACTACACTAACCAGGATACGCAGTATTTT.

Concerning this clonotype: This sequence may be a read error, since a much larger clone differs from it by one base. The J gene is TRBJ2-2, the V gene TRBV24-1; D not certain. Germline loops: CDR1 KGHDR, CDR2 SFDVKD. The CDR3 is 11 amino acids. The CDR3 region is CATGDRGELFF. In DNA, the CDR3 is TGTGCCACCGGTGACCGGGGGGAGCTGTTTTTT.

As regards this clonotype: This may be a read error, as it is one base from a much larger clone. The chain recombines TRBV7-9 with TRBJ2-1, with 9 bases that match TRBD1. The germline V gene has CDR1 SEHNR and CDR2 FQNEAQ (reference sequence). Trimming at V came to 5 bases and at J to 6 bases, leaving 2 bases not matched to a gene. CDR3 length: 13 residues. The CDR3, as DNA: TGTGCCAGCAGCGGGACAGGGTCCAATGAGCAGTTCTTC. It is translated as CASSGTGSNEQFF.

This clonotype has a count of ten or more. The genes are TRBV6-2 or TRBV6-3 and TRBJ2-2; D gene uncertain. CDR1 and CDR2 from the germline V gene are MNHEY and SVGEGT. This CDR3 spans 14 amino acids. The ends were cut back, 4 bases at V and 3 bases at J, with 9 bases in the middle. CDR3 protein: CASSFIGHTGELFF. Written as DNA, the CDR3 is TGTGCCAGCAGTTTTATTGGCCACACCGGGGAGCTGTTTTTT.

V usage is TRBV2 and J usage is TRBJ2-3; TRBD1 matches at 11 bases. V shed 4 bases and J 7 bases; nucleotides not matched to a gene: 7. The CDR3 sequence is 15 residues long. The V gene's germline CDR1 is SNHLY and CDR2 FYNNEI. The CDR3 DNA reads as TGTGCCAGCAGTGTGGGACAGGGGGGGGGTTATACGCAGTATTTT. Protein sequence: CASSVGQGGGYTQYF.

As regards this clonotype: This clone may be a read error of a much larger clone one base away. This chain uses TRBV19 with TRBJ2-5; perhaps TRBD2 as D (5 bases). CDR1 and CDR2 (germline): LNHDA, SQIVND (reference sequence). This CDR3 has 14 residues. CDR3 sequence: CDSSPQLDRETQYF. In nucleotides, the CDR3 is TGTGACAGTAGTCCGCAACTAGACCGAGAGACCCAGTACTTC.

On this clonotype: One end of the junction fails to match germline, which may point to a read error. J is TRBJ2-3 and V is TRBV27, with D perhaps being TRBD1 or TRBD2 (5 bases each). CDR1 and CDR2 from the germline V gene are MNHEY and SMNVEV (reference sequence). The CDR3 runs 15 residues. CDR3 DNA: TGTGCCACCACCTTAAAAGGACTCGGGGCAGATACGAAGTATTTT. Translating it yields CATTLKGLGADTKYF.

This clonotype was observed a handful of times. This may come from a read error, since a much larger clone is one base off. This chain links TRBV20-1 with TRBJ2-6; D may be TRBD2 (6 bases). The CDR3 length is 12 residues. Germline loops: CDR1 DFQATT, CDR2 SNEGSKA (reference sequence). CDR3 bases: TGCGGTGCTTTGGAGGGAACATCCGTCCTGACTTTC. As protein: CGALEGTSVLTF.

In its sample, this clonotype was seen many times. This chain uses TRBV15 with TRBJ2-3; maybe TRBD2 (5 bases). Trimming pared 0 bases from V and 4 bases from J, leaving 17 bases between. Germline-derived CDR1 and CDR2 are LNHNV and YYDKDF (reference sequence). CDR3 size: 17 residues. The chain's CDR3 is CATSRDIFAEEADTQYF. In nucleotides, the CDR3 is TGTGCCACCAGCAGAGATATCTTTGCGGAGGAGGCAGATACGCAGTATTTT.

As concerns this clonotype: Compared with germline, one end of the junction differs, possibly owing to a read error. CDR3 sequence: CRARARGWGPLPFF. The CDR3 DNA reads TGCCGTGCTCGCGCCCGGGGGTGGGGGCCGCTCCCGTTCTTC. The V gene is TRBV20-1, the J gene TRBJ2-1; D is perhaps TRBD1 or TRBD2 (6 bases each). The CDR3 runs to 14 residues. Looked up from germline, CDR1 is DFQATT and CDR2 is SNEGSKA (reference sequence).

Only a few counts were recorded for this clonotype. The J gene is TRBJ2-5, the V gene TRBV5-1; 9 positions match TRBD2. The CDR3 extends over 15 amino acids. Germline loops: CDR1 SGHRS, CDR2 YFSETQ. Germline trimming cut 2 bases from V and 5 bases from J; bases unmatched to any gene: 7. DNA of the CDR3: TGCGCCAGCAGCTTTAGCGGGAGTTTGTACGAGACCCAGTACTTC. It is translated as CASSFSGSLYETQYF.

This clonotype has a count of ten or more. This rearrangement joins TRBV3-1 to TRBJ2-7; D ambiguous. The CDR3 runs 11 residues. V lost 8 bases, J lost 4 bases, and 9 bases lay in between. Germline CDR1 and CDR2: LGHDT and YNNKEL (reference sequence). CDR3 loop: CASSGPYEQYF. CDR3 DNA sequence: TGTGCCAGCTCTGGCCCTTACGAGCAGTACTTC.

This clonotype is judged large. The chain links TRBV7-2 to TRBJ1-1; D is ambiguous. V dropped 1 base and J dropped 5 bases, with 8 bases sitting between them. Looked up from germline, CDR1 is SGHTA and CDR2 is FQGNSA. This CDR3 spans 13 amino acids. The CDR3 nucleotides are TGTGCCAGCAGCTTAGACAGAGGTACTGAAGCTTTCTTT. Translating gives CASSLDRGTEAFF.

This clonotype was found many times. The chain is built from TRBV27 and TRBJ2-7; 8 bases are shared with TRBD1. From germline, CDR1 is MNHEY and CDR2 SMNVEV (reference sequence). Germline trimming cut 7 bases from V and 7 bases from J; bases unmatched to any gene: 9. The CDR3 has 13 residues. Written as DNA, the CDR3 is TGTGCCAGCACCGCTTCAGGGGGCGGAGAGCAGTACTTC. Protein product: CASTASGGGEQYF.

This clonotype was observed many times. The gene calls are TRBV4-2 and TRBJ2-1, with 9 bases aligning to TRBD2. Per the germline V gene, CDR1 is LGHNA and CDR2 is YNFKEQ. This CDR3 is 15 amino acids long. Losses at the gene ends were 3 bases for V and 4 bases for J; bases not matched to a gene: 4. The CDR3 protein is CASSHRLAEYNEQFF. CDR3 coding DNA: TGTGCCAGCAGCCACCGACTAGCGGAATACAATGAGCAGTTCTTC.